Each of the 9 T cell receptor beta chains below was sequenced from the same sample in a study of T cell responses to AZD1222 COVID-19 vaccine. Data came from immunoSEQ multiplex PCR; TCRdb stores just in-frame clones and leaves some out. The table lists 85,000 to 130,000 clones, 88% of them singletons. Material: peripheral blood, obtained on day 0 of AZD1222 vaccination. The source is an adult in good health.

This chain uses TRBV29-1 with TRBJ2-5; 12 bases map to TRBD1. Germline trimming cut 8 bases from V and 5 bases from J; bases unmatched to any gene: 15. There are 16 residues in the CDR3. CDR1 and CDR2 from the germline V gene are SQVTM and ANQGSEA. CDR3 nucleotide sequence: TGCAGCCTACGAGGGACAGGGGGCGTCCTCGGGGAGACCCAGTACTTC. It is translated as CSLRGTGGVLGETQYF.

This clone was observed once. This sequence joins TRBV7-8 and TRBJ2-7; 7 bases match TRBD1. V trimming: 5 bases; J trimming: 5 bases; junction bases outside the gene matches: 3. CDR1 is SGHVS, CDR2 FQNEAQ, per germline. The CDR3 extends over 12 amino acids. CDR3 in amino acids: CASSRDRDEQYF. The CDR3 DNA is TGTGCCAGCAGCCGGGACAGAGACGAGCAGTACTTC.

The chain joins TRBV9 to TRBJ2-7, with 8 bases lining up with TRBD1. Unmatched junction bases numbered 6, after V lost 1 base and J lost 6 bases. CDR1 is SGDLS and CDR2 is YYNGEE in the germline V gene. This CDR3 has 14 amino acids. The CDR3 reads CASSVRQGASEQYF. For the CDR3, the DNA is TGTGCCAGCAGCGTAAGGCAGGGGGCAAGCGAGCAGTACTTC.

The chain joins TRBV27 to TRBJ1-2; D is undetermined. V lost 0 bases, J lost 1 base, and 6 bases lay in between. This CDR3 has 14 amino acids. Looked up from germline, CDR1 is MNHEY and CDR2 is SMNVEV (reference sequence). The CDR3 DNA is TGTGCCAGCAGTTTATCAAAGAGTAACTATGGCTACACCTTC. Protein sequence: CASSLSKSNYGYTF.

This chain uses TRBV6-5 with TRBJ1-6; 9 bases are shared with TRBD1. The CDR3 is 15 residues long. The junction had 6 bases not matched to a gene; V was cut back by 4 bases and J by 8 bases. Germline V gene lookup returns CDR1 MNHEY and CDR2 SVGAGI. DNA for the CDR3: TGTGCCAGCAGTTTACAGGGGGCGGGTTATTCACCCCTCCACTTT. Translation: CASSLQGAGYSPLHF.

The chain couples TRBV28 to TRBJ1-1, with no clear D. The CDR3 runs to 14 residues. V lost 6 bases to trimming and J lost 2 bases, with 13 bases between them. CDR1 and CDR2 from the germline V gene are MDHEN and SYDVKM. CDR3 bases: TGTGCCAGCAGCCAGCGGACGGCTAACACTGAAGCTTTCTTT. Protein product: CASSQRTANTEAFF.

The V and J genes are TRBV4-3 and TRBJ1-2, with D possibly being TRBD1 (5 bases). V shed 1 base and J shed 6 bases, with 24 bases lying between them. This CDR3 comprises 18 residues. Germline lookup yields CDR1 LGHNA and CDR2 YSLEER. DNA of the CDR3: TGCGCCAGCAGCCAAGGAGGGGAGGGTTTTGGAAACAATCATGGCTACACCTTC. Amino acids: CASSQGGEGFGNNHGYTF.

This chain uses TRBV6-2 or TRBV6-3 with TRBJ2-1, with 7 bases aligning to TRBD2. This CDR3 is 15 amino acids long. The J segment lost 3 bases and the V segment lost 5 bases, leaving 7 bases of the junction unmatched. Germline CDR1 is MNHEY and CDR2 is SVGEGT. In nucleotides, the CDR3 is TGTGCCAGCAGTCCCCAGCGGGACCTCTACAATGAGCAGTTCTTC. Amino acid sequence: CASSPQRDLYNEQFF.

The count of this clone is one. The CDR3: CASSRRQGLEAFF. The CDR3 region has the DNA TGTGCCAGCAGCCGACGACAGGGGCTGGAAGCTTTCTTT. This chain joins TRBV11-3 and TRBJ1-1; 8 positions agree with TRBD1. Germline V gene data show CDR1 as SGHNT and CDR2 as YENEEA. Losses at the gene ends were 5 bases for V and 8 bases for J; bases not matched to a gene: 7. CDR3 size: 13 residues.